This T cell receptor beta chain is drawn from a study of cytomegalovirus exposure and HLA in healthy donors. Clones were read by immunoSEQ multiplex PCR, and TCRdb kept only the in-frame ones, dropping some. The data show 80,000 to 100,000 clones, around 88% seen once. For this clone: The antigen remains unidentified.

CDR1 MNHNS and CDR2 SASEGT come from the germline V gene. The CDR3 length is 14 residues. After removal of 3 bases from V and 9 bases from J, the junction contained 8 bases not matched to a gene. Study-wide points: Specificity for CMV antigens was confirmed in vitro for a few of the CMV-associated chains.

The chain recombines TRBV6-1 with TRBJ1-3, with 7 bases identical to TRBD1. The clonotype comes from a woman in her thirties in good health and CMV-seronegative. The sequencing input was PBMCs. The CDR3 sequence: CASSELTGDGTIYF. DNA of the CDR3: TGTGCCAGCAGTGAGCTAACAGGGGATGGCACCATATATTTT.